The subject of this entry is one TCR beta chain. What it binds is unknown. This record comes from a study of blood T cells in healthy people across ages. Regarding the study as a whole: Because donor CMV status was unknown, expanded clonotype changes were possibly confounded.

Combining a sample-barcoded 5' primer with a J-beta primer mix, a second PCR ran for roughly 6 to 11 cycles. Every sample produced at least 3 million CDR3-containing paired-end reads. Each CDR3 protein gets one entry after TCRdb re-called the 5' RACE reads with MiXCR. The data contain some 920,000 distinct CDR3 sequences, about 53% of them singletons. Roughly 9 milliliters of peripheral blood were drawn from each donor. The CDR3 length is 18 residues. Per germline, CDR1 DFQATT and CDR2 SNEGSKA (reference sequence). V was pared by 6 bases and J by 3 bases, with 14 bases of the junction left unmatched. This clonotype was obtained from a woman aged 60-75 years in good health. Sequenced sample: blood. The chain recombines TRBV20-1 with TRBJ2-4; 13 nucleotides line up with TRBD2. For the CDR3, the DNA is TGCAGTGCGTCTCCGGGACTAGCGGGGCTTCGGGGCAAAAACATTCAGTACTTC. Translating it yields CSASPGLAGLRGKNIQYF.